This T cell receptor (beta chain) originates from a study of T cells after yellow fever vaccination (dated by TCRdb to between 2017 and 2020). Context from the whole study: Libraries from fractions with low cell numbers were prepared with the SMART-Seq v4 Ultra Low Input RNA kit. To follow T-cell clones before and after primary and booster YFV17D yellow fever vaccination, bulk TCR alpha and beta repertoires were sequenced over time. Two healthy male donors, one aged 18 to 30 and one aged 30 to 40 years, made up the cohort. Blood was collected at multiple timepoints before and after primary and secondary immunization, and bulk PBMC replicates and cell subsets were isolated. Study-wide conclusions, independent of this receptor: After the booster, most clones that had expanded after primary vaccination were detected again (around 96% of CD4 and roughly 86% of CD8), suggesting broad maintenance of memory. A small fraction of clonotypes showed up in both the CD4 and CD8 compartments, probably as a result of convergent recombination. Only a couple of donors were included in the study, so the extent to which the findings can be generalized is limited. Computational filtering was needed because FACS-sorted repertoires could contain abundant contaminating clonotypes from the bulk population. The secondary T-cell response was found to be weaker but faster than the primary response, with a peak reached on day 5 rather than on day 15.

TCR cDNA was synthesized by 5'RACE template switching, which introduced a universal primer site and unique molecular identifiers. cDNA synthesis was primed from both the TCR alpha and TCR beta constant segments. Library amplification involved two PCR steps, and the second step added sample barcodes and sequencing adapters. Sequencing of libraries was performed on Illumina HiSeq 2500 (2x100 bp) or NovaSeq (2x150 bp). From the authors' description of their analysis: Demultiplexing of reads and collapsing into UMI consensus sequences were performed with MIGEC, and V(D)J alignment was carried out with MiXCR. Clonotypes responding to the vaccine were identified with edgeR on replicate PBMC samples, with the criteria of FDR below 0.01 and a log2 fold change above 5 up to day 15. CD4 or CD8 identity was assigned to each bulk clonotype according to whether the clonotype was present at higher abundance in the sequenced CD4 repertoire or the sequenced CD8 repertoire. In TCRdb, the public reads were trimmed at Q25 with fastp and aligned with MiXCR, with productive beta chains retained. CDR3 protein duplicates are merged, each entry listing the most common genes and DNA. The V and J calls come from TCRdb's annotation, not from the publication. This sample lists 400,000 to 650,000 distinct CDR3 sequences; roughly 22% were detected once. The leading ten clones occupy about a sixth of the sample.

CDR1 and CDR2 are drawn from the germline V gene (reference sequence): SEHNR, FQNEAQ. The CDR3 holds 15 amino acids from the cysteine to the phenylalanine. Just the 45-base CDR3 DNA is kept, in frame starting at base 1. V is reduced by 7 bases and J by 1 base, leaving a spacing of 16 bases between them. In light of the paper, this sample's treatment or condition label describes: live attenuated yellow fever vaccine strain. At each blood-draw timepoint, two biological replicates of bulk PBMCs were obtained. PBMCs were isolated from peripheral blood using a standard Ficoll-Paque protocol. TriZol was used to extract RNA from bulk PBMCs, from CD4 and CD8 fractions, and from dextramer-positive and dextramer-negative fractions. Notes on this clonotype: Its antigen has not been determined. No much larger clonotype is one base removed from it; base qualities were not supplied.

The TCR originated in a man aged 18 to 30 who received the YFV17D yellow fever vaccine. The input for sequencing was PBMCs, taken approximately 22 days after the first yellow fever vaccination. The chain links TRBV7-9 with TRBJ2-5, and TRBD2 may be the D gene, going by 6 matching bases. The bases are TGTGCCAGCACCCTCCGGGGTAGCGGCCAAGAGACCCAGTACTTC. Translated, this gives CASTLRGSGQETQYF.